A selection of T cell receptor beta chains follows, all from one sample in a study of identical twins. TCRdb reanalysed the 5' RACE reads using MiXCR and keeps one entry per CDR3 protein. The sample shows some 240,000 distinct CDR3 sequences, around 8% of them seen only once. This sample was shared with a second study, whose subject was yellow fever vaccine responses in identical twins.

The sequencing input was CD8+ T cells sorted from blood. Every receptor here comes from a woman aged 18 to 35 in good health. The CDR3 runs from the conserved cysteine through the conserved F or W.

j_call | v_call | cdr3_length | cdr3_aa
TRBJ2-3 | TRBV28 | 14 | CASSFNKGVDTQYF
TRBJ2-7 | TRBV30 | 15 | CAWLELAGGPYEQYF
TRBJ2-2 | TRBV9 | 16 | CASSATTGGDTGELFF
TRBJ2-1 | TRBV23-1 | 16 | CASSPRLQFFYNEQFF
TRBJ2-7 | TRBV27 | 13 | CASSLGVPGAQNF
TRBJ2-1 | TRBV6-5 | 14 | CASSYSLADDEQFF
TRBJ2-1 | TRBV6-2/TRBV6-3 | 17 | CASSYPPGLASPHEQFF
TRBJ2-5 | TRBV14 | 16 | CASSLRDILNQETQYF
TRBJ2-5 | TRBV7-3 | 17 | CASSLGLKGLGAETQYF
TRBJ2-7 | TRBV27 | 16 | CASSLSQREFSYEQYF
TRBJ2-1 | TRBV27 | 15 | CASSTSGWTYNEQFF
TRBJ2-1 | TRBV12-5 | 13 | CASGDGNLDEQFF
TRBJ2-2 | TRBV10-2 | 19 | CASSGPSRAGVPNTGELFF
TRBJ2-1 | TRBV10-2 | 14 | CASSEVTGDNEQFF
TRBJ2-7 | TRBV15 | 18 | CATSQIAGLARFSYEQYF
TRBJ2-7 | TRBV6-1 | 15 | CASSPLAGDGYEQYF
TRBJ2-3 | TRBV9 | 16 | CASSAPDGPGLDTQYF
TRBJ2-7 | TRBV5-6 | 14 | CASSAGTADYEQYF
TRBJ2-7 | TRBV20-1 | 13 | CSAEGREDYEQYF
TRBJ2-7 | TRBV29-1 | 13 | CSAEGGALYEQYF
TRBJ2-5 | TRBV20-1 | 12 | CSARGGMETQYF
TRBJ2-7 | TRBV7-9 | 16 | CASSPPRGPSSYEQYF
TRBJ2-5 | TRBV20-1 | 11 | CSATSGETQYF
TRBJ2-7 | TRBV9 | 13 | CASSVAAGYEQYF
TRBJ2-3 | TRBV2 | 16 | CASSEGSGTSTDTQYF
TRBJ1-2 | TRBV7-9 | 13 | CASSNHNGPGYTF
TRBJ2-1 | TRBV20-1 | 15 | CSARDIASGDNEQFF
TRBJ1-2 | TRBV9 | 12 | CASNDRVSGYTF
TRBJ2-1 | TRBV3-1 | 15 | CATSPTMFGNEEQFF
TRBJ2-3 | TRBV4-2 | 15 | CASSQESGYTDTQYF
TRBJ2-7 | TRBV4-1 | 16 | CASSPRLAGDSYEQYF
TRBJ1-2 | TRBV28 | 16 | CASSLNPKDLADGYTF
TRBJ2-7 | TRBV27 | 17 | CASSLRPGSGGSYEQYF
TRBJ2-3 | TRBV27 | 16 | CASSDPRSGGPDTQYF
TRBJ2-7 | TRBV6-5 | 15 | CASSYETGVVYEQYF
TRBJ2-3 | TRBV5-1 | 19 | CASSYKEGTSGVFTDTQYF
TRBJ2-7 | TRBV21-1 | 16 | CASSTPSGTLPSEQYF
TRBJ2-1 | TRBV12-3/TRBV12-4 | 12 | CASSSSRVEQFF
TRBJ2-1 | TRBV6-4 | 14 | CATSVASSYNEQFF
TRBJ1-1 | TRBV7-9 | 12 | CASSLGQVEAFF
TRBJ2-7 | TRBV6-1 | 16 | CASRPTDNTGFYEQYF
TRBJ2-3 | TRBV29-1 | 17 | CSVTKRGTGAATDTQYF